This entry lists 21 T cell receptor beta chains sequenced from one sample in a study of response to subunit inactivated influenza vaccine. TCRdb called the RT-PCR reads again in MiXCR, with one record for every CDR3 protein. This sample carries some 520,000 distinct CDR3 sequences, 16% of them seen once, and the ten largest clones take 2.5% to 3.5%. The starting material was CD4+ T cells sorted from PBMCs, obtained around 2 years after vaccination. These receptor sequences come from a man between 50 and 70 years old who received an inactivated influenza vaccine.

A few counts support this clonotype. The chain links TRBV28 to TRBJ2-1; 9 bases line up with TRBD1. Trimming took 6 bases from V and 10 from J; bases not matched to a gene: 16. The CDR3 is made up of 16 amino acids. The germline V gene encodes CDR1 MDHEN and CDR2 SYDVKM. Written as DNA, the CDR3 is TGTGCCAGCAGCGAGCGACAGGGGGGTTTTTTTAGAGAGCAGTTCTTC. This encodes CASSERQGGFFREQFF.

This clonotype was counted between two and nine times. The V call is TRBV6-2 or TRBV6-3, the J call TRBJ2-7; D is ambiguous. Germline assignment: CDR1 MNHEY and CDR2 SVGEGT. V lost 2 bases and J lost 9, with 8 bases in between. This CDR3 region has 11 residues. CDR3 sequence (DNA): TGTGCCAGCAGTTACGTCGGCGGGCAGTACTTC. It specifies CASSYVGGQYF.

The V gene is TRBV15, the J gene TRBJ2-6, with D unresolved. V was trimmed by 1 base and J by 1 base, leaving 5 bases between them. CDR3 length equals 15 residues. Germline CDR1 LNHNV, CDR2 YYDKDF (reference sequence). The CDR3 loop is CATSRGGSGANVLTF. The CDR3 coding sequence is TGTGCCACCAGCAGAGGTGGGTCTGGGGCCAACGTCCTGACTTTC. The full variable domain, with the rest looked up from reference TRBV15 and TRBJ2-6, is DAMVIQNPRYQVTQFGKPVTLSCSQTLNHNVMYWYQQKSSQAPKLLFHYYDKDFNNEADTPDNFQSRRPNTSFCFLDIRSPGLGDTAMYLCATSRGGSGANVLTFGAGSRLTVL.

This clonotype was picked up a small number of times. The rearrangement uses TRBV20-1 and TRBJ2-2; 11 nucleotides match TRBD2. Germline V gives CDR1 DFQATT, CDR2 SNEGSKA (reference sequence). The junction had 11 bases not matched to a gene; V was cut back by 3 bases and J by 5 bases. CDR3 size: 17 residues. CDR3 sequence (DNA): TGCAGTGCTAGCAATTTGGGTAGCGGGGGGGCTACCGGGGAGCTGTTTTTT. Translating it yields CSASNLGSGGATGELFF.

The V gene is TRBV7-8, the J gene TRBJ1-5; D is perhaps TRBD1 (5 bases). The CDR3 runs to 18 residues. Trimming pared 0 bases from V and 2 bases from J, leaving 17 bases between. Germline V gene data show CDR1 as SGHVS and CDR2 as FQNEAQ. CDR3 protein: CASSLARSWGRGNQPQHF. CDR3 in DNA: TGTGCCAGCAGCTTAGCCCGTAGTTGGGGCCGGGGCAATCAGCCCCAGCATTTT.

This chain links TRBV6-2 or TRBV6-3 with TRBJ2-1, with D possibly TRBD1 on 5 matching bases. Germline assignment: CDR1 MNHEY and CDR2 SVGEGT. V lost 3 bases to trimming and J lost 6 bases, with 12 bases between them. The CDR3 loop spans 14 amino acids. The CDR3 sequence: CASSYQGYLNEQFF. CDR3 nucleotides: TGTGCCAGCAGTTATCAGGGCTACCTCAATGAGCAGTTCTTC.

This clonotype was counted only a few times. V usage is TRBV20-1 and J usage is TRBJ2-1; TRBD2 might be the D (6 bases). Germline-derived CDR1 and CDR2 are DFQATT and SNEGSKA (reference sequence). V lost 6 bases, J lost 2 bases, and 20 bases lay in between. This CDR3 has 16 amino acids. CDR3 amino acids: CSASPPSEGAYNEQFF. The CDR3 DNA follows: TGCAGTGCGAGCCCGCCTAGCGAGGGTGCCTACAATGAGCAGTTCTTC.

This clonotype was seen a few times. This sequence joins TRBV4-2 and TRBJ2-7; D is possibly TRBD1 (6 bases). This CDR3 region has 14 residues. V was clipped by 3 bases and J by 6 bases, with 15 bases between them. Per germline, CDR1 LGHNA and CDR2 YNFKEQ. CDR3 protein: CASSQAGTPSEQYF. The CDR3 coding sequence is TGTGCCAGCAGCCAGGCCGGGACACCTTCCGAGCAGTACTTC.

This chain uses TRBV12-3 or TRBV12-4 with TRBJ2-6; D is possibly TRBD1 (5 bases). This CDR3 has 16 amino acids. V lost 6 bases, J lost 2 bases, and 14 bases lay in between. CDR3 residues: CASRSSGMAGANVLTF. The CDR3 bases are TGTGCCAGCAGGTCGTCAGGGATGGCTGGGGCCAACGTCCTGACTTTC.

This clonotype has just a few counts. The chain carries TRBV3-1 and TRBJ1-6; 9 nucleotides agree with TRBD1. The J segment lost 7 bases and the V segment lost 5 bases, leaving 3 bases of the junction unmatched. The CDR3 has 14 residues. CDR1 and CDR2 (germline): LGHDT, YNNKEL (reference sequence). The CDR3 bases are TGTGCCAGCAGCGAAGGGACAGGGAATTCACCCCTCCACTTT. Translation gives CASSEGTGNSPLHF.

This clonotype was found a few times. CDR3: CASSERLWEAFF. As DNA, the CDR3 is TGTGCCAGCAGTGAACGCCTCTGGGAAGCTTTCTTT. The chain has TRBV6-1 and TRBJ1-1; D gene ambiguous. The length of the CDR3 is 12 residues. The V gene lost 2 bases and the J gene lost 8 bases, with 9 bases spanning the gap. CDR1 is MNHNS, CDR2 SASEGT, per germline.

This clonotype appeared a few times. The V call is TRBV4-3, the J call TRBJ1-1; a possible D gene is TRBD1 (6 bases). CDR3 length: 17 residues. In germline, CDR1 is LGHNA, CDR2 YSLEER. V was trimmed by 1 base and J by 1 base, leaving 16 bases between them. The CDR3 region has the DNA TGCGCCAGCAGCCAAGTCAACAGGGTTTATCGGAACACTGAAGCTTTCTTT. This gives the protein CASSQVNRVYRNTEAFF.

The V and J genes are TRBV7-9 and TRBJ1-2; TRBD1 is a possible D gene (6 bases). With 9 bases removed from V and 4 bases from J, the gap between germline ends came to 15 bases. Germline loops: CDR1 SEHNR, CDR2 FQNEAQ (reference sequence). This CDR3 region has 13 residues. In DNA, the CDR3 is TGTGCCAGTACCAGGGACACGTTCTATGGCTACACCTTC. It translates to CASTRDTFYGYTF.

This clonotype has at least ten counts. The chain carries TRBV20-1 and TRBJ2-1; 9 positions agree with TRBD2. Germline-derived CDR1 and CDR2 are DFQATT and SNEGSKA (reference sequence). There are 17 residues in the CDR3. The trim removed 0 bases at V and 4 bases at J, leaving 10 bases unmatched. The CDR3 region has the DNA TGCAGTGCTAGAGACCCTGGCGGGAGGGGAAAGTACAATGAGCAGTTCTTC. Translated, it gives CSARDPGGRGKYNEQFF.

This sequence joins TRBV6-6 and TRBJ2-5; D not certain. CDR1 and CDR2 from the germline V gene are MNHNY and SVGAGI (reference sequence). The CDR3 covers 13 residues. The V gene lost 2 bases and the J gene lost 5 bases, with 9 bases spanning the gap. For the CDR3, the DNA is TGTGCCAGCAGTTACATCCGCTCGGAGACCCAGTACTTC. Protein: CASSYIRSETQYF.

This clonotype was counted only a few times. The chain has TRBV29-1 and TRBJ2-5; D uncertain. CDR1 and CDR2 from the germline V gene are SQVTM and ANQGSEA. V was clipped by 4 bases and J by 4 bases, with 16 bases between them. The CDR3 has 14 amino acids. The CDR3 coding sequence is TGCAGCGTTGGACGAATTGCCACGGGAGAGACCCAGTACTTC. As protein: CSVGRIATGETQYF.

The sample holds a few counts of this clonotype. This rearrangement joins TRBV7-2 to TRBJ2-3, with 7 positions matching TRBD2. This CDR3 contains 16 residues. V gave up 6 bases and J gave up 4 bases; unmatched junction bases: 13. CDR1 is SGHTA and CDR2 is FQGNSA in the germline V gene. The DNA of the CDR3 is TGTGCCAGCAGTTATGGGGGGGGGACGGCGGCAGATACGCAGTATTTT. This translates into CASSYGGGTAADTQYF.

This clonotype was seen a handful of times. The rearrangement joins TRBV7-2 to TRBJ2-1; TRBD2 is a possible D gene (6 bases). Germline CDR1 reads SGHTA; CDR2 reads FQGNSA. The CDR3 spans 14 residues. V was cut by 0 bases and J by 9 bases, with 12 bases left in between. CDR3 region: CASSLAHGGSEQFF. The CDR3 DNA reads TGTGCCAGCAGCTTAGCTCACGGAGGGAGTGAGCAGTTCTTC.

The rearrangement joins TRBV7-2 to TRBJ2-2; D possibly uses TRBD1 or TRBD2 (5 bases each). The CDR3 is made up of 14 amino acids. In germline, CDR1 is SGHTA, CDR2 FQGNSA. The V gene lost 4 bases and the J gene lost 6 bases, with 12 bases spanning the gap. The CDR3 nucleotides read TGTGCCAGCAGCTCAACTAGGGGCCCCGGGGAGCTGTTTTTT. Translated, it gives CASSSTRGPGELFF.

This clonotype was seen a few times. The chain combines TRBV12-3 or TRBV12-4 with TRBJ2-5, with D unclear. The CDR3 contains 11 residues. The germline V and J ends were trimmed by 8 bases and 7 bases, with 11 bases remaining between them. As DNA, the CDR3 is TGTGCCAGCGGCCCCGCTAGGACCCAGTACTTC. It encodes CASGPARTQYF.

This clonotype was seen more than once but under ten times. This chain joins TRBV28 and TRBJ2-7; 11 bases are shared with TRBD2. V was pared by 5 bases and J by 4 bases, with 4 bases of the junction left unmatched. Looked up from germline, CDR1 is MDHEN and CDR2 is SYDVKM. The CDR3 totals 14 residues. CDR3: CASSETSGEYEQYF. The CDR3 bases are TGTGCCAGCAGTGAGACTAGCGGGGAATACGAGCAGTACTTC.